This TCR beta chain came from a study of blood T cells in healthy people across ages. Background on the study: There was about one barcoded beta molecule captured by template switching per two T cells.

Study-level results: While age rose, TCR beta diversity per million T cells dropped in a roughly linear way.

Combining a sample-barcoded 5' primer with a J-beta primer mix, a second PCR ran for about 6 to 12 cycles. Template switching added a 12-random-nucleotide identifier to every cDNA molecule. TCRdb ran MiXCR on the 5' RACE reads and lists one entry per CDR3 protein. The table lists about 1.6 million distinct CDR3 sequences, about 35% of them singletons, with approximately 11% in the top ten. Trimming took 3 bases from V and 1 from J; bases not matched to a gene: 4. Germline V lookup: CDR1 SGHDT, CDR2 YYEEEE. This CDR3 is built from 17 residues. Turning to this clonotype: Its antigen is not known.

The receptor comes from a woman in her twenties or thirties in good health. The sample comprised blood. The chain is built from TRBV5-6 and TRBJ2-1; 13 bases agree with TRBD2. The CDR3 loop reads CASSSGLAGVSYNEQFF. CDR3 nucleotides: TGTGCCAGCAGCTCAGGACTAGCGGGAGTATCCTACAATGAGCAGTTCTTC.